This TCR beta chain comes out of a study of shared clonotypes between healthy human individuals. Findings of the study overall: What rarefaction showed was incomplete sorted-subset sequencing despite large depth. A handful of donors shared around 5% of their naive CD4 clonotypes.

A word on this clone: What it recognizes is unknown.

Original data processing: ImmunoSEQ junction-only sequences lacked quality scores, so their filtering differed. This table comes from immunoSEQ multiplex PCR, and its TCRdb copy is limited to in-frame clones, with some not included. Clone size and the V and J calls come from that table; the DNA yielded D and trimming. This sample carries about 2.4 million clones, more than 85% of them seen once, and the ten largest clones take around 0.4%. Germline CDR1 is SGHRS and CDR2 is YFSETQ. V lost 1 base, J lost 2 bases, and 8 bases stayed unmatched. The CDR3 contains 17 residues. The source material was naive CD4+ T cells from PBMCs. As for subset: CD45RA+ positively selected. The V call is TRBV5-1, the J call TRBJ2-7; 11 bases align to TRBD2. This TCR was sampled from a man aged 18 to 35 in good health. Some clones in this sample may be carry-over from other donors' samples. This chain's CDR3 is CASSLIPSGRPPYEQYF. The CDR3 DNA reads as TGCGCCAGCAGCTTGATCCCTAGCGGGAGGCCCCCCTACGAGCAGTACTTC.